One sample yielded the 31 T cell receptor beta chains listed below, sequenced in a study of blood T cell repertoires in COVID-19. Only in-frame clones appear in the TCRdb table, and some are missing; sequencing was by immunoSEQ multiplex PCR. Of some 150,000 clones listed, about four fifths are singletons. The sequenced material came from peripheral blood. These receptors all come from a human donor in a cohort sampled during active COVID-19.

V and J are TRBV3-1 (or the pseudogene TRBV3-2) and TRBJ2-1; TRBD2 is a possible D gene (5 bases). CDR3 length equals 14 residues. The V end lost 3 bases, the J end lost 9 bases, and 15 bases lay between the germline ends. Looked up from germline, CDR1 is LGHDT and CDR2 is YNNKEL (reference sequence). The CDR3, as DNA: TGTGCCAGCAGCCAGACCACTAGGGCGGGTGAGCAGTTCTTC. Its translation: CASSQTTRAGEQFF.

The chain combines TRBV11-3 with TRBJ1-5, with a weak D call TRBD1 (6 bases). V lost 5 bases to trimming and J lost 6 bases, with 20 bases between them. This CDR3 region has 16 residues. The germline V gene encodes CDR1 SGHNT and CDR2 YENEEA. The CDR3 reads CASSPVGGGLSQPQHF. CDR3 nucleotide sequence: TGTGCCAGCAGCCCCGTCGGGGGGGGGCTTAGTCAGCCCCAGCATTTT.

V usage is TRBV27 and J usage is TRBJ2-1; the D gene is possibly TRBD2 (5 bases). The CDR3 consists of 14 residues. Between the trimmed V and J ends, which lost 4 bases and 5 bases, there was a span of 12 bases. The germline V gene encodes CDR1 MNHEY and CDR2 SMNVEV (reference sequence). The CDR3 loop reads CASSYETTNNEQFF. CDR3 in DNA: TGTGCCAGCAGTTACGAGACTACAAACAATGAGCAGTTCTTC.

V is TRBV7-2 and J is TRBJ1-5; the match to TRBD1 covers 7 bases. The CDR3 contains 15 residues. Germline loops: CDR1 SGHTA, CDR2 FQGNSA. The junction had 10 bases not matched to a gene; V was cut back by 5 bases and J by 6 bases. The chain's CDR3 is CASSPRSGGGQPQHF. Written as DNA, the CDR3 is TGTGCCAGCAGCCCCAGATCAGGGGGTGGTCAGCCCCAGCATTTT.

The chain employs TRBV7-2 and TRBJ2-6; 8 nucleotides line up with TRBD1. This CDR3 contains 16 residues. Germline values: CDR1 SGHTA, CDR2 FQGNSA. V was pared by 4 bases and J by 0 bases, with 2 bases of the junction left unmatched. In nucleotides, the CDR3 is TGTGCCAGCAGCTCAGGGGGCGCCTCTGGGGCCAACGTCCTGACTTTC. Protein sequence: CASSSGGASGANVLTF.

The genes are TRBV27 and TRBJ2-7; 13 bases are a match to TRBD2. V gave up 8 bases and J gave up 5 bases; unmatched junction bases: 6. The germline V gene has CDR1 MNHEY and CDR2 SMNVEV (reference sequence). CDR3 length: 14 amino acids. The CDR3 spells CASGSGLAGHEQYF. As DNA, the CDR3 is TGTGCCAGCGGCTCGGGACTAGCGGGACACGAGCAGTACTTC.

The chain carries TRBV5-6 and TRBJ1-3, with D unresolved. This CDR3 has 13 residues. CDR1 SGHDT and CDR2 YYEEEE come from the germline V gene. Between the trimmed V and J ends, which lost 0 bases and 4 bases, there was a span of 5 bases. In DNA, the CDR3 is TGTGCCAGCAGCTTGGACAAAGGAAACACCATATATTTT. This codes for CASSLDKGNTIYF.

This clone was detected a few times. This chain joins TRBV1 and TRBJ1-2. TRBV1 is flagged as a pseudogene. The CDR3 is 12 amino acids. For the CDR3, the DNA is TGCACCAGCAGGGAGATATCCTCTGGCTACACCTTC. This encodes CTSREISSGYTF.

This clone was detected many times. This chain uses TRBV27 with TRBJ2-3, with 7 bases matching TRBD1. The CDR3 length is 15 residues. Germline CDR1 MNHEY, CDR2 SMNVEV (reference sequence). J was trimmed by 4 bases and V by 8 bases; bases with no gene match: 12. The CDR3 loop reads CASRPTRTGPDTQYF. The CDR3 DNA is TGTGCCAGCCGACCAACCAGGACAGGCCCAGATACGCAGTATTTT.

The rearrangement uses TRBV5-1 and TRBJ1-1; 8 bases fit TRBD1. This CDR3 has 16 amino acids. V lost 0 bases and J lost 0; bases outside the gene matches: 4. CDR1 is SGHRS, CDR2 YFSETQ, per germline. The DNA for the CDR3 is TGCGCCAGCAGCTTGGACAGGGGGAGAATGAACACTGAAGCTTTCTTT. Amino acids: CASSLDRGRMNTEAFF.

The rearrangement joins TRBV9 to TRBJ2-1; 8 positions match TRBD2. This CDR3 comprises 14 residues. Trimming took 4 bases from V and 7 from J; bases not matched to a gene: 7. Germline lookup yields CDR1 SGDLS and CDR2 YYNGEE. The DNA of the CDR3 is TGTGCCAGCAGCTCGGGAGGGTCCCTAAATGAGCAGTTCTTC. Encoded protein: CASSSGGSLNEQFF.

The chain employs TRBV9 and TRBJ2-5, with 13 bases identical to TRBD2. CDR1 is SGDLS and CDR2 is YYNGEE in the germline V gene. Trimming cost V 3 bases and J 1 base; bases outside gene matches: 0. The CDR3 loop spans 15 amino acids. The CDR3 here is CASSGTSGSQETQYF. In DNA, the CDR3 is TGTGCCAGCAGCGGGACTAGCGGGAGCCAAGAGACCCAGTACTTC.

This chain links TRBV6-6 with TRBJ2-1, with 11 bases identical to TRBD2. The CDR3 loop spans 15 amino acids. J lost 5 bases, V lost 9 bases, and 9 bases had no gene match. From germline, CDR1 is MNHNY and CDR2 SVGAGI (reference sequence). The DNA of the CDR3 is TGTGCCAGATTAGCGGGAGGGGTTCCCCACAATGAGCAGTTCTTC. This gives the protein CARLAGGVPHNEQFF.

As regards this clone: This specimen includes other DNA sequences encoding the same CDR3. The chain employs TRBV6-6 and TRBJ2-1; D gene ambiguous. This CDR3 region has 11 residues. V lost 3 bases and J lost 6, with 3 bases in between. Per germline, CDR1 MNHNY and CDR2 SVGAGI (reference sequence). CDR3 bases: TGTGCCAGCAGTTATATCAATGAGCAGTTCTTC. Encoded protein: CASSYINEQFF.

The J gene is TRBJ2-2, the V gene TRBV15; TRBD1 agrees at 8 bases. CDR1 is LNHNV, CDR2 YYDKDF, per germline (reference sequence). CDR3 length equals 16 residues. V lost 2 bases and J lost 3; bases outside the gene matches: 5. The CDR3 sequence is CATSRTDRGDTGELFF. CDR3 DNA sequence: TGTGCCACCAGCAGAACCGACAGGGGAGACACCGGGGAGCTGTTTTTT.

CDR3 loop: CASSIEVTEETQYF. For the CDR3, the DNA is TGTGCCAGCAGCATAGAGGTCACAGAAGAGACCCAGTACTTC. This rearrangement joins TRBV7-2 to TRBJ2-5, with D uncertain. V was trimmed by 5 bases and J by 3 bases, leaving 13 bases between them. CDR1 and CDR2 (germline): SGHTA, FQGNSA. The CDR3 contains 14 residues.

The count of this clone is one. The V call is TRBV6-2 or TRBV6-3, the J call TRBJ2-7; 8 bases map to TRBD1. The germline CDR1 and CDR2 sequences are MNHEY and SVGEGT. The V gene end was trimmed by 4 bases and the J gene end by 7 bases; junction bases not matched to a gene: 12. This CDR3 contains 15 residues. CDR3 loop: CASSFLDRGEGEQYF. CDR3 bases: TGTGCCAGCAGTTTCCTAGACAGGGGAGAGGGGGAGCAGTACTTC.

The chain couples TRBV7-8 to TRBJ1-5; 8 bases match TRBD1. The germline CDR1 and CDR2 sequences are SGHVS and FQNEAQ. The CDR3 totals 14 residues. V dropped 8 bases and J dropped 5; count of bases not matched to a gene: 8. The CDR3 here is CASSADRAHQPQHF. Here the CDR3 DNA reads TGTGCCAGCTCGGCGGACAGGGCCCATCAGCCCCAGCATTTT. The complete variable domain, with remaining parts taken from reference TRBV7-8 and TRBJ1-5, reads GAGVSQSPRYKVAKRGQDVALRCDPISGHVSLFWYQQALGQGPEFLTYFQNEAQLDKSGLPSDRFFAERPEGSVSTLKIQRTQQEDSAVYLCASSADRAHQPQHFGDGTRLSIL.

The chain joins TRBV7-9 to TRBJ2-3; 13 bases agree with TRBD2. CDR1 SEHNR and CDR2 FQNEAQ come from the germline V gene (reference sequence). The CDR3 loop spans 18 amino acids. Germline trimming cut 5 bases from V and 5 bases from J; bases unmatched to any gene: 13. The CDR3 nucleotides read TGTGCCAGCAGCGTTGGGACTAGCGGGATCATTGGGGGAGATACGCAGTATTTT. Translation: CASSVGTSGIIGGDTQYF. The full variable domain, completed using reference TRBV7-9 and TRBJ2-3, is DTGVSQNPRHKITKRGQNVTFRCDPISEHNRLYWYRQTLGQGPEFLTYFQNEAQLEKSRLLSDRFSAERPKGSFSTLEIQRTEQGDSAMYLCASSVGTSGIIGGDTQYFGPGTRLTVL.

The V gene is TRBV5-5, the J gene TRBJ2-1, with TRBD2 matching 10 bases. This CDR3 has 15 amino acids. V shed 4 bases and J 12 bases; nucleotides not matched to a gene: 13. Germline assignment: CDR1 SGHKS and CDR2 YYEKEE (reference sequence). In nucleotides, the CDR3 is TGTGCCAGCAGCAGAACTAGCGGGACCTCCCGGTGGCAGTTCTTC. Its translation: CASSRTSGTSRWQFF.

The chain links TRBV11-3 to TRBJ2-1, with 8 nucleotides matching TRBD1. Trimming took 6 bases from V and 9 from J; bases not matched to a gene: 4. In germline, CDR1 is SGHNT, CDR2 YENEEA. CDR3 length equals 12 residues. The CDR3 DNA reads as TGTGCCAGCAGTCCTACAGGGGGTGAGCAGTTCTTC. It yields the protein CASSPTGGEQFF. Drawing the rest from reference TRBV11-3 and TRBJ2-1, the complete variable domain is EAGVVQSPRYKIIEKKQPVAFWCNPISGHNTLYWYLQNLGQGPELLIRYENEEAVDDSQLPKDRFSAERLKGVDSTLKIQPAELGDSAVYLCASSPTGGEQFFGPGTRLTVL.

CDR3 sequence (DNA): TGCGCCAGCAGCTCCGGGACAGGGTCGGTGGCCTACGAGCAGTACTTC. Amino acid sequence: CASSSGTGSVAYEQYF. The chain uses TRBV5-1 and TRBJ2-7, with 9 bases fitting TRBD1. The ends lost 3 bases at V and 2 bases at J; junction bases unmatched: 9. Germline CDR1 SGHRS, CDR2 YFSETQ. CDR3 length: 16 amino acids.

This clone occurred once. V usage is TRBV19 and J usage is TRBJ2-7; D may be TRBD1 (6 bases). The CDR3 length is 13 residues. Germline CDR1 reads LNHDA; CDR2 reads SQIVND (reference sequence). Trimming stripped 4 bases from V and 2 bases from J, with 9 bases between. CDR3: CASSRTATYEQYF. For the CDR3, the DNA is TGTGCCAGTAGTAGGACAGCCACCTACGAGCAGTACTTC.

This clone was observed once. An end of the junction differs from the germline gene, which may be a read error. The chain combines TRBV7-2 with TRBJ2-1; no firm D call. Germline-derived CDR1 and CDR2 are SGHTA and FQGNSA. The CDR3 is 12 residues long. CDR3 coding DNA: TGTGCCAGCAGCTTAGAACTAACCAGCTGGGTCTTC. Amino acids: CASSLELTSWVF.

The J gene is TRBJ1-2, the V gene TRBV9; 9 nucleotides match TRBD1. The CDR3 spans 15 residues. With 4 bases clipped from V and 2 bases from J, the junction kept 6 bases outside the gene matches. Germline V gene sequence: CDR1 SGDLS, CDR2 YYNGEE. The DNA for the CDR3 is TGTGCCAGCAGCCCAGGGACAGGGATAAACTATGGCTACACCTTC. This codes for CASSPGTGINYGYTF.

In nucleotides, the CDR3 is TGTGCCAGCAGCCCCATGGGACTAGCGAACAATGAGCAGTTCTTC. It is translated as CASSPMGLANNEQFF. The genes are TRBV5-4 and TRBJ2-1; TRBD2 matches 10 bases. CDR3 length equals 15 residues. Germline V gene lookup returns CDR1 SGHNT and CDR2 YYREEE (reference sequence). V trimming: 4 bases; J trimming: 5 bases; junction bases outside the gene matches: 6.

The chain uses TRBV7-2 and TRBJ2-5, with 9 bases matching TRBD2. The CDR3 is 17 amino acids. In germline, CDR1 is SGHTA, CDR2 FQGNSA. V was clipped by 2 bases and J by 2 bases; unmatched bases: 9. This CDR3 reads CASSLISAGGGQETQYF. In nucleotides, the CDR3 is TGTGCCAGCAGCTTAATCTCGGCGGGAGGGGGTCAAGAGACCCAGTACTTC.

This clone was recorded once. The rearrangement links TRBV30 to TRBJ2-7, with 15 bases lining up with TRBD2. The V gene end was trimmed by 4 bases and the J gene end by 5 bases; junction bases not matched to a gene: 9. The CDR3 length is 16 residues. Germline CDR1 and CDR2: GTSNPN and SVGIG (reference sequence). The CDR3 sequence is CAWTLGLAGGNHEQYF. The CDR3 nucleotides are TGTGCCTGGACCCTAGGACTAGCGGGAGGGAATCACGAGCAGTACTTC.

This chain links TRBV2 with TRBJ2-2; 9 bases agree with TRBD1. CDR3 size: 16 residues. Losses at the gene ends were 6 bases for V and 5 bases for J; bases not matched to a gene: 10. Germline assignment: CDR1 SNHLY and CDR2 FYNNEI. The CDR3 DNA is TGTGCCAGCAGCGATCTACAGGGGGCGGGAACCGGGGAGCTGTTTTTT. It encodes CASSDLQGAGTGELFF.

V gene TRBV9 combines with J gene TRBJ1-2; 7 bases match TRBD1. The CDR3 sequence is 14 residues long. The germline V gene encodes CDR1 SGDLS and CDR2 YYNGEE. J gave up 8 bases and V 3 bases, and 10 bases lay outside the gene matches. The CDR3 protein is CASSASQGLEGYTF. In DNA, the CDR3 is TGTGCCAGCAGCGCCTCACAGGGGCTAGAAGGCTACACCTTC.

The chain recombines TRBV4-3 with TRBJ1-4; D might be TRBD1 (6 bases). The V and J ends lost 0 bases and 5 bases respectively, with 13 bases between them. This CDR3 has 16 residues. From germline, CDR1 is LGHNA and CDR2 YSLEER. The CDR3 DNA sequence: TGCGCCAGCAGCCAAGAATTAGCGCAGGGGAATGAAAAACTGTTTTTT. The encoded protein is CASSQELAQGNEKLFF.